These T cell receptor beta chains were read from a single sample in a study of blood T cells in healthy people across ages. TCRdb analysed the 5' RACE reads with MiXCR anew, one entry per CDR3 protein. The data show 950,000 to 1,200,000 distinct CDR3 sequences, around two fifths seen once. The specimen was blood. These TCRs come from a man younger than 35 in good health. Each CDR3 is given with its conserved first and last residue. Each record gives: J gene, V gene, CDR3 protein.

TRBJ2-3 TRBV4-1 CASNLFPSTSGGGDTQYF
TRBJ2-5 TRBV7-9 CASSPPFETQYF
TRBJ1-2 TRBV6-5 CASTLLPGGDYGYTF
TRBJ1-2 TRBV6-5 CASSTTDYGYTF
TRBJ2-1 TRBV25-1 CASSASWGSYNEQFF
NA TRBV12-3/TRBV12-4 CASGFAQGIQRSYNEQYF
NA TRBV10-3 CAISPGTQETQFF
TRBJ2-1 TRBV2 CASSPPSGSDYNEQFF
TRBJ2-1 TRBV20-1 CSAAPSGAPTDASSWQFF
TRBJ1-1 TRBV27 CATSDAYYTEAFF
TRBJ2-4 TRBV20-1 CSAGGGNLLAKNIQYF
TRBJ2-7 TRBV2 CASTQGLREQYF
TRBJ2-1 TRBV6-4 CASSDGAGLSYNEQFF
TRBJ2-7 TRBV20-1 CSARTGPYYEQYF
TRBJ1-3 TRBV30 CAWSPTGNTIYF
TRBJ2-1 TRBV27 CASSPQGASSCNEQFF
TRBJ2-7 TRBV7-9 CASSFTGAIAYEQYF
TRBJ1-4 TRBV9 CASSARTGPNEKLFF
TRBJ1-1 TRBV10-3 CAISGQANTEAFF
TRBJ2-7 TRBV7-9 CASSLVGQTYEQYF
TRBJ1-2 TRBV6-5 CASSDSGSGYGYTF
TRBJ2-1 TRBV7-9 CASSSSGRQGLYNEQFF
TRBJ1-4 TRBV25-1 CASSEGGTNEKLFF
TRBJ1-4 TRBV6-5 CASRRGYRANEKLFF
TRBJ2-4 TRBV27 CASSLSAGLSNIQYF
TRBJ1-1 TRBV6-2/TRBV6-3 CASRRQGGAFF
TRBJ1-6 TRBV15 CATSRERSSYNSPLHF
TRBJ2-5 TRBV27 CASTGQGAGEQYF
TRBJ2-1 TRBV6-2/TRBV6-3 CASTKSKGVEQFF
TRBJ2-5 TRBV10-3 CAISEFRTSGEETQYF
TRBJ1-2 TRBV6-2/TRBV6-3 CASSAAAYGYTF
TRBJ2-3 TRBV7-2 CASSRQALNTDTQYF
TRBJ2-3 TRBV18 CASSPPSLTDTQYF
TRBJ1-3 TRBV7-2 CASSPRAGALNGTTIYF
TRBJ1-2 TRBV11-2 CASSLDVFRAGTLNYGYTF
TRBJ1-2 TRBV12-3/TRBV12-4 CASSPGLDYGYTF